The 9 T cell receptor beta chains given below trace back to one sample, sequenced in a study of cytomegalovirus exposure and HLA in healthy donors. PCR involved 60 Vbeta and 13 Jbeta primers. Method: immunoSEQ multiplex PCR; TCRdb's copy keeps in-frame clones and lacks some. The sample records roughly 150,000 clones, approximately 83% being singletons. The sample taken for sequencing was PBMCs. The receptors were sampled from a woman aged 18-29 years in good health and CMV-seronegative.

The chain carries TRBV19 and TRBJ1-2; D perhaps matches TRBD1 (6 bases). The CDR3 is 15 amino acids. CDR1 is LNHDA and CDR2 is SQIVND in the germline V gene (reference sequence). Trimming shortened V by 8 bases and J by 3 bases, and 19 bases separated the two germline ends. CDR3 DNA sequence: TGTGCCAGTCGAAGGGGCAGGGGTCTCGACTATGGCTACACCTTC. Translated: CASRRGRGLDYGYTF.

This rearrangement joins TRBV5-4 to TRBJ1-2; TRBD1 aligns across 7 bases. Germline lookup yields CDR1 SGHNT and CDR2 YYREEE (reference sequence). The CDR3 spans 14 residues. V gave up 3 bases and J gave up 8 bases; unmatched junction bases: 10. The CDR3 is CASSSGDRVRGYTF. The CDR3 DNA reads TGTGCCAGCAGCTCTGGCGACAGGGTACGAGGCTACACCTTC.

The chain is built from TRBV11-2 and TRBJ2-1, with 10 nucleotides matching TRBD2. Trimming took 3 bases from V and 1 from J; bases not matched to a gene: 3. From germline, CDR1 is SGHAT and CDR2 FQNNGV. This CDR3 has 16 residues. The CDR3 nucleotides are TGTGCCAGCAGCTTTAGCGGGGGGCTTTCCTACAATGAGCAGTTCTTC. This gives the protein CASSFSGGLSYNEQFF. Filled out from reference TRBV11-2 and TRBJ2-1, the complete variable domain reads EAGVAQSPRYKIIEKRQSVAFWCNPISGHATLYWYQQILGQGPKLLIQFQNNGVVDDSQLPKDRFSAERLKGVDSTLKIQPAKLEDSAVYLCASSFSGGLSYNEQFFGPGTRLTVL.

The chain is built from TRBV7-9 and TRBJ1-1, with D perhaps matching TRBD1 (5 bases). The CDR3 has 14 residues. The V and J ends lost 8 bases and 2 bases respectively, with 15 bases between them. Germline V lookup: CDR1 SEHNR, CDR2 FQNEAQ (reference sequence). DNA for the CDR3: TGTGCCAGCGAGTTCGGGGGTTTTAACACTGAAGCTTTCTTT. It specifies CASEFGGFNTEAFF.

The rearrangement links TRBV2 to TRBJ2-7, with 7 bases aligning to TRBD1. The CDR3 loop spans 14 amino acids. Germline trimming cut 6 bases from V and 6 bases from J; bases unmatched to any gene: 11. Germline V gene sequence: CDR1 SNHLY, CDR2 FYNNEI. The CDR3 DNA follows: TGTGCCAGCAGCCGACAGGGTGGACTTGGCGAGCAGTACTTC. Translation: CASSRQGGLGEQYF. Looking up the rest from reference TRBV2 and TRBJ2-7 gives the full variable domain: EPEVTQTPSHQVTQMGQEVILRCVPISNHLYFYWYRQILGQKVEFLVSFYNNEISEKSEIFDDQFSVERPDGSNFTLKIRSTKLEDSAMYFCASSRQGGLGEQYFGPGTRLTVT.

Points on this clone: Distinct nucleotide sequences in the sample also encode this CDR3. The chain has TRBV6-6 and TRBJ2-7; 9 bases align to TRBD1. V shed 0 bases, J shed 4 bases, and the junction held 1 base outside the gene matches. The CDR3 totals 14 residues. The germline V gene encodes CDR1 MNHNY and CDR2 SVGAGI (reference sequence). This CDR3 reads CASSYSTGGYEQYF. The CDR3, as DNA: TGTGCCAGCAGTTACTCGACAGGGGGGTACGAGCAGTACTTC.

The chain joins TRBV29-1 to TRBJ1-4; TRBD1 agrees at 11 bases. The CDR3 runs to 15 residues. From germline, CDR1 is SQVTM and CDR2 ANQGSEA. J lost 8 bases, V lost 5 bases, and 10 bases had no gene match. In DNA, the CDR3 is TGCAGCGTTCTCGGACAGGGGGCTGGCCGAGAAAAACTGTTTTTT. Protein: CSVLGQGAGREKLFF. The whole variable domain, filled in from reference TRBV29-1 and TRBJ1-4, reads SAVISQKPSRDICQRGTSLTIQCQVDSQVTMMFWYRQQPGQSLTLIATANQGSEATYESGFVIDKFPISRPNLTFSTLTVSNMSPEDSSIYLCSVLGQGAGREKLFFGSGTQLSVL.

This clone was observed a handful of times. CDR3 protein: CSGTPQGLAYGEQFF. The CDR3, as DNA: TGCAGCGGAACCCCGCAGGGACTAGCTTATGGTGAGCAGTTCTTC. The V gene is TRBV29-1, the J gene TRBJ2-1; TRBD2 matches at 9 bases. This CDR3 contains 15 residues. Germline CDR1 and CDR2: SQVTM and ANQGSEA. The junction had 16 bases not matched to a gene; V was cut back by 7 bases and J by 9 bases.

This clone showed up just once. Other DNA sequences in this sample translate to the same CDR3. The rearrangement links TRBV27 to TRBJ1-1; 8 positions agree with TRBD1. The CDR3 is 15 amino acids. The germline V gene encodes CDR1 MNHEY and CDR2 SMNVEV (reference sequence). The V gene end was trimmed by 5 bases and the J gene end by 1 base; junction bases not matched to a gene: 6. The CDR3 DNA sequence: TGTGCCAGCAGTCTAGCCGGGACAGGGAACACTGAAGCTTTCTTT. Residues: CASSLAGTGNTEAFF.